The rows below give T cell receptor beta chains drawn from one sample of a study of blood T cell repertoires in COVID-19. TCRdb's table, derived via immunoSEQ multiplex PCR, lists solely in-frame clones and lacks some. The data show more than 250,000 clones, 70% to 90% seen once. Sequencing was carried out using peripheral blood. Receptors were obtained from a woman aged 30 to 39 with COVID-19, enrolled during active disease. CDR3s include the opening cysteine and the closing phenylalanine or tryptophan. The D gene is left open where the match is weak. Not all rows give a size; the values are once, few, many and, for expanded clones, a class.

D: .; size: .; V: TRBV5-6; J: TRBJ1-2; DNA: TGTGCCAGCAGCAGCTCCCAGACAGATACCTCCTCGAGGACCTTC; CDR3: CASSSSQTDTSSRTF
D: TRBD1; size: .; V: TRBV18; J: TRBJ2-7; DNA: TGTGCCAGCTCAGCCGGGACAGGGGCGCTCGAGCAGTACTTC; CDR3: CASSAGTGALEQYF
D: .; size: .; V: TRBV27; J: TRBJ1-1; DNA: TGTGCCAGCAGCCCGGGACTCCGAGGTGGCACTGAAGCTTTCTTT; CDR3: CASSPGLRGGTEAFF
D: .; size: .; V: TRBV7-9; J: TRBJ2-2; DNA: TGTGCCAGCAGCGGCCCAACTAGCTACACCGGGGAGCTGTTTTTT; CDR3: CASSGPTSYTGELFF
D: TRBD1; size: .; V: TRBV3-1/TRBV3-2; J: TRBJ2-7; DNA: TGTGCCAGCAATACCGGACAGGGACGACTCTTTAACTCCTACGAGCAGTACTTC; CDR3: CASNTGQGRLFNSYEQYF
D: TRBD2; size: .; V: TRBV6-2/TRBV6-3; J: TRBJ2-1; DNA: TGTGCCAGCAGTAAGCCGACTAGCGGGGGGGCCGATGAGCAGTTCTTC; CDR3: CASSKPTSGGADEQFF
D: .; size: .; V: TRBV4-1; J: TRBJ1-2; DNA: TGCGCCAGCAGCCAATTCCCGGGGTCTAACTATGGCTACACCTTC; CDR3: CASSQFPGSNYGYTF
D: .; size: .; V: TRBV4-2; J: TRBJ2-2; DNA: TGTGCCAGCAGCCAAGCCCGGGGAGTACTAGCCGGGGAGCTGTTTTTT; CDR3: CASSQARGVLAGELFF
D: .; size: .; V: TRBV5-1; J: TRBJ1-1; DNA: TGCGCCAGCAGCCTGGGGGTTGGCAGAGGTGAAGCTTTCTTT; CDR3: CASSLGVGRGEAFF
D: .; size: .; V: TRBV7-9; J: TRBJ2-1; DNA: TGTGCCAGCAGCTTGAGCCCTTACAATGAGCAGTTCTTC; CDR3: CASSLSPYNEQFF
D: .; size: .; V: TRBV19; J: TRBJ1-1; DNA: TGTGCCAGTAGTATAGGACAGTTAGAAGCTTTCTTT; CDR3: CASSIGQLEAFF
D: TRBD2; size: .; V: TRBV5-1; J: TRBJ2-2; DNA: TGCGCCAGCAGCTTGACCTACACTAGCGGACTGAACACCGGGGAGCTGTTTTTT; CDR3: CASSLTYTSGLNTGELFF
D: .; size: .; V: TRBV6-5; J: TRBJ1-2; DNA: TGTGCCAGCAGCCGCTTAGTTACAGGGCAGCAGGGCTACACCTTC; CDR3: CASSRLVTGQQGYTF
D: TRBD1; size: .; V: TRBV7-8; J: TRBJ2-7; DNA: TGTGCCAGCAGCTCAAAGGGGGCAGGCCCCTACGAGCAGTACTTC; CDR3: CASSSKGAGPYEQYF
D: .; size: .; V: TRBV6-1; J: TRBJ1-5; DNA: TGTGCCAGCAGTGGGATTAACAGGGAGTTAAACAATCAGCCCCAGCATTTT; CDR3: CASSGINRELNNQPQHF
D: .; size: once; V: TRBV6-5; J: TRBJ1-5; DNA: TGTGCCAGCAGTTTAACAGGGACTAGCAATCAGCCCCAGCATTTT; CDR3: CASSLTGTSNQPQHF
D: TRBD2; size: once; V: TRBV3-1/TRBV3-2; J: TRBJ2-7; DNA: TGTGCCAGCAGCCACGGACTAGCTTACGAGCAGTACTTC; CDR3: CASSHGLAYEQYF
D: .; size: .; V: TRBV7-9; J: TRBJ1-2; DNA: TGTGCCAGCAGCTTAGACAGCTACTATGGCTACACCTTC; CDR3: CASSLDSYYGYTF
D: .; size: .; V: TRBV2; J: TRBJ1-1; DNA: TGTGCCAGCAGTGAAGGCAGATACACTGAAGCTTTCTTT; CDR3: CASSEGRYTEAFF
D: TRBD1; size: .; V: TRBV25-1; J: TRBJ1-2; DNA: TGTGCCAGCCTCAGGACAGGGGACTATGGCTACACCTTC; CDR3: CASLRTGDYGYTF
D: TRBD2; size: .; V: TRBV11-1; J: TRBJ2-1; DNA: TGTGCCAGCAGCACCGGACTAGCGGGGGGAGGGAATGAGCAGTTCTTC; CDR3: CASSTGLAGGGNEQFF
D: .; size: .; V: TRBV5-8; J: TRBJ1-2; DNA: TGTGCCAGCGAAGCCGTGGACTCCTATGGCTACACCTTC; CDR3: CASEAVDSYGYTF
D: .; size: .; V: TRBV5-1; J: TRBJ1-1; DNA: TGCGCCAGCAGCCCGGTACGGGTAGGCACTGAAGCTTTCTTT; CDR3: CASSPVRVGTEAFF
D: .; size: .; V: TRBV2; J: TRBJ1-6; DNA: TGTGCCAGCAAACAGGGCAGGAATTCACCCCTCCACTTT; CDR3: CASKQGRNSPLHF
D: .; size: .; V: TRBV7-9; J: TRBJ1-1; DNA: TGTGCCAGCAGCTTAGCCTTGAACACTGAAGCTTTCTTT; CDR3: CASSLALNTEAFF
D: .; size: .; V: TRBV7-9; J: TRBJ1-6; DNA: TGTGCCAGCAGCCCACAGGGTGACGGTTCACCCCTCCACTTT; CDR3: CASSPQGDGSPLHF
D: .; size: .; V: TRBV7-2; J: TRBJ1-2; DNA: TGTGCCAGCAGCCTAAGGGGCCCAATCTTGATGGTGGCTTTC; CDR3: CASSLRGPILMVAF
D: TRBD1; size: few; V: TRBV6-5; J: TRBJ1-6; DNA: TGTGCCCGACCGACAGGGTTGAACTATAATTCACCCCTCCACTTT; CDR3: CARPTGLNYNSPLHF
D: .; size: .; V: TRBV2; J: TRBJ1-2; DNA: TGTGCCAGCTTAACCAATAACAGGGACGGCTACACCTTC; CDR3: CASLTNNRDGYTF
D: TRBD1; size: once; V: TRBV7-8; J: TRBJ2-7; DNA: TGTGCCAGCAGTGAGGACAGGGACTCCTACGAGCAGTACTTC; CDR3: CASSEDRDSYEQYF
D: TRBD1; size: .; V: TRBV7-9; J: TRBJ1-6; DNA: TGTGCCAGCAGCCCCGACAGGGTTAATACACCCCTCCACTTT; CDR3: CASSPDRVNTPLHF
D: TRBD1; size: .; V: TRBV6-5; J: TRBJ1-6; DNA: TGTGCCAGCAGTTATGAAGGGGGCGTTAACTCACCCCTCCACTTT; CDR3: CASSYEGGVNSPLHF
D: .; size: few; V: TRBV27; J: TRBJ2-7; DNA: TGTGCCAGCAGTTCTACCCCCTACGAGCAGTACTTC; CDR3: CASSSTPYEQYF
D: .; size: .; V: TRBV6-4; J: TRBJ1-1; DNA: TGTGCCAGCAGGTCAGGTAACAAAGCTTTCTTT; CDR3: CASRSGNKAFF
D: .; size: .; V: TRBV4-1; J: TRBJ1-6; DNA: TGCGCCAGCAGCCAAGACCCTCGGGGATTTGGTTCACCCCTCCACTTT; CDR3: CASSQDPRGFGSPLHF
D: TRBD1; size: .; V: TRBV7-9; J: TRBJ1-2; DNA: TGTGCCAGCAGCTTAGGTGGCAGGGGGTACTATGGCTACACCTTC; CDR3: CASSLGGRGYYGYTF
D: .; size: .; V: TRBV2; J: TRBJ1-1; DNA: TGTGCCAGCAGTGGGAATCGAGGGGCTTTCTTT; CDR3: CASSGNRGAFF
D: .; size: .; V: TRBV2; J: TRBJ1-6; DNA: TGTGCCAGCAGTGATCAGGTTGAATATAATTCACCCCTCCACTTT; CDR3: CASSDQVEYNSPLHF
D: TRBD2; size: .; V: TRBV5-4; J: TRBJ2-5; DNA: TGTGCCAGCAGTCGGGGGGGGACTAGCGGCGTCCAAGAGACCCAGTACTTC; CDR3: CASSRGGTSGVQETQYF
D: .; size: .; V: TRBV28; J: TRBJ1-1; DNA: TGTGCCAGCAGTCTCCAGGGTACCCTCATGAACACTGAAGCTTTCTTT; CDR3: CASSLQGTLMNTEAFF
D: TRBD2; size: .; V: TRBV4-2; J: TRBJ2-5; DNA: TGTGCCAGCAGCCAAGACACCAGATGGACTAGCGGGGGGGGAGAGACCCAGTACTTC; CDR3: CASSQDTRWTSGGGETQYF
D: TRBD1; size: .; V: TRBV9; J: TRBJ1-1; DNA: TGTGCCAGCAGCGTATCATGGACAGGGACCACTGAAGCTTTCTTT; CDR3: CASSVSWTGTTEAFF
D: TRBD1; size: .; V: TRBV10-3; J: TRBJ1-5; DNA: TGTGCCATCCGGGGGGACAGGGGGAGAAGCAATCAGCCCCAGCATTTT; CDR3: CAIRGDRGRSNQPQHF
D: .; size: .; V: TRBV15; J: TRBJ1-5; DNA: TGTGCCACCAGCAGAGATAGTCAGCCCCAGCATTTT; CDR3: CATSRDSQPQHF
D: TRBD1; size: .; V: TRBV6-5; J: TRBJ1-1; DNA: TGTGCCAGCAGAACGAGGGACAGGGGGCTGGGTGAAGCTTTCTTT; CDR3: CASRTRDRGLGEAFF
D: .; size: .; V: TRBV11-3; J: TRBJ2-2; DNA: TGTGCCAGCAGCTTGGCAGGGGTCACCGGGGAGCTGTTTTTT; CDR3: CASSLAGVTGELFF
D: .; size: .; V: TRBV13; J: TRBJ2-1; DNA: TGTGCCAGCAGCTTAAACGGTGAGCAGTTCTTC; CDR3: CASSLNGEQFF
D: .; size: .; V: TRBV7-9; J: TRBJ1-5; DNA: TGTGCCAGCAGCCTAAATTATCAGCCCCAGCATTTT; CDR3: CASSLNYQPQHF
D: .; size: .; V: TRBV6-5; J: TRBJ2-3; DNA: TGTGCCAGCAGTTACTCTGCGGGGGCGAGCACAGATACGCAGTATTTT; CDR3: CASSYSAGASTDTQYF
D: TRBD2; size: once; V: TRBV5-1; J: TRBJ2-5; DNA: TGCGCCAGCAGCGAACGGGGGGGTGCTATGGAGACCCAGTACTTC; CDR3: CASSERGGAMETQYF
D: .; size: .; V: TRBV4-1; J: TRBJ1-5; DNA: TGCGCCAGCAGCCAAGCTTTAAATCAGCCCCAGCATTTT; CDR3: CASSQALNQPQHF
D: .; size: .; V: TRBV7-8; J: TRBJ2-3; DNA: TGTGCCAGCAGCGCTCAGGGGACAGATACGCAGTATTTT; CDR3: CASSAQGTDTQYF